In this sample, the clone carrying this TCR beta chain turned up a few times. What it recognizes is unknown. Using constant-segment primers, 5'RACE produced TCR alpha and TCR beta cDNA libraries carrying sample barcodes and UMIs. TCRdb passed the 5' RACE reads through MiXCR, listing each CDR3 protein once. The table has 350,000 to 500,000 distinct CDR3 sequences, over 15% seen once. These data belong to a study of T-cell memory formation after mild COVID-19. The CDR3 runs 14 residues. Germline values: CDR1 LNHDA, CDR2 SQIVND (reference sequence). V was cut by 5 bases and J by 4 bases, with 12 bases left in between. Overall study findings and caveats: Mainly in CM and EM were contracting CD4+ clones; CD8+ were in EMRA. Some responding clones appeared in pre-infection memory, suggesting cross-reactive memory joined.

This TCR derives from an adult woman who had mild COVID-19 (a few samples of this study predate the infection). Cell type and time point are not known. The chain links TRBV19 to TRBJ2-4; unclear D gene. Sequenced input: PBMCs or a T cell subset sorted from them (not recorded which). The CDR3 here is CASSHLYSKNIQYF. In DNA, the CDR3 is TGTGCCAGTAGTCATCTCTACAGTAAAAACATTCAGTACTTC.